These 15 T cell receptor beta chains came from one sample sequenced in a study of blood T cell repertoires in COVID-19. TCRdb's table, derived via immunoSEQ multiplex PCR, lists solely in-frame clones and lacks some. The sample gives about 98,000 clones, over 70% of which show up once; approximately 25% is in the top ten. Sequences were obtained from peripheral blood. The receptors come from a man between 65 and 85 years old with acute or convalescent COVID-19.

CDR3 DNA sequence: TGTGCCAGCAGTTTATGGACAGGGGGTAAGGTGACCCAGTACTTC. Residues: CASSLWTGGKVTQYF. The chain combines TRBV28 with TRBJ2-5; TRBD1 agrees at 9 bases. The CDR3 runs 15 residues. V shed 0 bases and J 7 bases; nucleotides not matched to a gene: 6. Germline V lookup: CDR1 MDHEN, CDR2 SYDVKM.

The table lists this clone with a count of one. The gene calls are TRBV7-2 and TRBJ1-5; D gene uncertain. V was shortened by 6 bases and J by 2 bases, with 14 bases between the two germline ends. Germline lookup yields CDR1 SGHTA and CDR2 FQGNSA. The CDR3 is made up of 15 amino acids. CDR3 in amino acids: CASRDAGSGNQPQHF. The CDR3 nucleotides read TGTGCCAGCAGGGACGCGGGTTCCGGCAATCAGCCCCAGCATTTT.

In its sample, this clone was seen a few times. The V gene is TRBV18, the J gene TRBJ1-5, with TRBD1 matching over 11 bases. Per the germline V gene, CDR1 is KGHSH and CDR2 is LQKENI. V lost 6 bases, J lost 6 bases, and 7 bases stayed unmatched. The CDR3 has 15 amino acids. The CDR3 here is CASSLGQGAGQPQHF. CDR3 nucleotides: TGTGCCAGCTCTCTAGGACAGGGGGCTGGTCAGCCCCAGCATTTT.

Worth noting for this clone: Other DNA sequences of this sample code for an identical CDR3. The gene calls are TRBV5-1 and TRBJ2-1; 9 nucleotides align to TRBD2. Germline V gene lookup returns CDR1 SGHRS and CDR2 YFSETQ. The junction had 5 bases not matched to a gene; V was cut back by 1 base and J by 0 bases. This CDR3 region has 17 residues. This CDR3 is CASSLLAGGSSYNEQFF. CDR3 sequence (DNA): TGCGCCAGCAGCTTGTTGGCGGGAGGGAGCTCCTACAATGAGCAGTTCTTC.

The chain carries TRBV18 and TRBJ2-7; TRBD2 matches at 8 bases. The CDR3 spans 13 residues. V gave up 6 bases and J gave up 4 bases; unmatched junction bases: 5. Per germline, CDR1 KGHSH and CDR2 LQKENI. The CDR3 region has the DNA TGTGCCAGCTCCCCCGGGGGGGAATACGAGCAGTACTTC. Protein: CASSPGGEYEQYF.

Ten or more counts support this clone. The genes are TRBV5-4 and TRBJ2-5; 9 positions agree with TRBD2. Germline V gene data show CDR1 as SGHNT and CDR2 as YYREEE (reference sequence). V was clipped by 0 bases and J by 5 bases; unmatched bases: 5. The CDR3 extends over 15 amino acids. This CDR3 reads CASSLVLAGTETQYF. The CDR3 DNA is TGTGCCAGCAGCTTGGTGCTAGCGGGAACGGAGACCCAGTACTTC.

This rearrangement joins TRBV7-9 to TRBJ1-4; 10 bases agree with TRBD1. This CDR3 region has 17 residues. V was pared by 5 bases and J by 3 bases, with 9 bases of the junction left unmatched. The V gene's germline CDR1 is SEHNR and CDR2 FQNEAQ (reference sequence). The CDR3: CASSRGTGASPNEKLFF. The CDR3 DNA reads as TGTGCCAGCAGCCGAGGGACAGGGGCCTCACCTAATGAAAAACTGTTTTTT.

V usage is TRBV28 and J usage is TRBJ1-5, with D perhaps TRBD1 (5 bases). Per germline, CDR1 MDHEN and CDR2 SYDVKM. V gave up 2 bases and J gave up 6 bases, with 5 bases separating them. The CDR3 loop spans 12 amino acids. CDR3 in DNA: TGTGCCAGCAGTTTACAGGGTCAGCCCCAGCATTTT. As protein: CASSLQGQPQHF.

This clone has ten or more counts. V gene TRBV7-2 combines with J gene TRBJ2-1; TRBD1 aligns across 11 bases. The V and J ends lost 4 bases and 0 bases, in that order; junction bases with no gene match: 8. Germline loops: CDR1 SGHTA, CDR2 FQGNSA. The CDR3 covers 18 residues. Here the CDR3 reads CASSSRGTGGNSYNEQFF. Written as DNA, the CDR3 is TGTGCCAGCAGCTCCAGAGGGACAGGGGGAAACTCCTACAATGAGCAGTTCTTC.

This chain joins TRBV4-2 and TRBJ1-4, with D possibly being TRBD1 (5 bases). V was trimmed by 0 bases and J by 8 bases, leaving 10 bases between them. This CDR3 spans 14 amino acids. Germline loops: CDR1 LGHNA, CDR2 YNFKEQ. In DNA, the CDR3 is TGTGCCAGCAGCCAAGATGCGGCAGGGGAAAAACTGTTTTTT. This translates into CASSQDAAGEKLFF.

V usage is TRBV6-2 or TRBV6-3 and J usage is TRBJ2-2; D unresolved. Trimming stripped 2 bases from V and 3 bases from J, with 4 bases between. Germline assignment: CDR1 MNHEY and CDR2 SVGEGT. CDR3 size: 13 residues. In DNA form, the CDR3 reads TGTGCCAGCAGTTACGCGTACACCGGGGAGCTGTTTTTT. It yields the protein CASSYAYTGELFF.

The V call is TRBV3-1 (or the pseudogene TRBV3-2), the J call TRBJ2-2; D is uncertain. V was shortened by 4 bases and J by 4 bases, with 7 bases between the two germline ends. CDR1 is LGHDT and CDR2 is YNNKEL in the germline V gene (reference sequence). CDR3 length equals 13 residues. CDR3 bases: TGTGCCAGCAGCCCTGACTGCACCGGGGAGCTGTTTTTT. This translates into CASSPDCTGELFF.

The genes are TRBV4-1 and TRBJ2-7; 11 nucleotides match TRBD2. This CDR3 contains 14 residues. The J segment lost 3 bases and the V segment lost 5 bases, leaving 3 bases of the junction unmatched. Germline V CDR1 and CDR2: MGHRA, YSYEKL. CDR3 nucleotides: TGCGCCAGCAGCGCCGGGACTAGCGGCTACGAGCAGTACTTC. It translates to CASSAGTSGYEQYF.

The rearrangement links TRBV2 to TRBJ2-7; TRBD1 aligns across 7 bases. CDR3 length equals 12 residues. CDR1 and CDR2 (germline): SNHLY, FYNNEI. After removal of 9 bases from V and 6 bases from J, the junction contained 8 bases not matched to a gene. CDR3 sequence reads: CASEDRVSEQYF. CDR3 coding DNA: TGTGCCAGTGAAGACAGGGTCAGCGAGCAGTACTTC.

The chain joins TRBV28 to TRBJ2-7; D remains unclear. The CDR3 consists of 13 residues. V lost 1 base and J lost 2, with 6 bases in between. From germline, CDR1 is MDHEN and CDR2 SYDVKM. This chain's CDR3 is CASSLFPAYEQYF. In nucleotides, the CDR3 is TGTGCCAGCAGTTTATTCCCCGCCTACGAGCAGTACTTC.